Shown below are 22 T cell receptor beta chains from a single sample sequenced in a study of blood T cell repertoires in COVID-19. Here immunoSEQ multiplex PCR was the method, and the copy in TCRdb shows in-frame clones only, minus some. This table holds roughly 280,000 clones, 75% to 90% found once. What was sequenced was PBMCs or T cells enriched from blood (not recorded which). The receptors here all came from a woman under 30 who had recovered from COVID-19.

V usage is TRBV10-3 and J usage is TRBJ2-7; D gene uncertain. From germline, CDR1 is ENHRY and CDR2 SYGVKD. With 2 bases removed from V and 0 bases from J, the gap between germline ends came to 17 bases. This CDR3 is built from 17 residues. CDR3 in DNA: TGTGCCATCAGTGAGCCTCCGGGTGGCAGAAGCTCCTACGAGCAGTACTTC. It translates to CAISEPPGGRSSYEQYF.

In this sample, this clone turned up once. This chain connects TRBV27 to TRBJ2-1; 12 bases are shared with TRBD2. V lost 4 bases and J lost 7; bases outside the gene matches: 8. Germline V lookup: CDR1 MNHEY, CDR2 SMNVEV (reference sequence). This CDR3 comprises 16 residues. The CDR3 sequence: CASSSLVLAGGNEQFF. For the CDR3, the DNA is TGTGCCAGCAGTTCTCTTGTCCTAGCGGGGGGGAATGAGCAGTTCTTC.

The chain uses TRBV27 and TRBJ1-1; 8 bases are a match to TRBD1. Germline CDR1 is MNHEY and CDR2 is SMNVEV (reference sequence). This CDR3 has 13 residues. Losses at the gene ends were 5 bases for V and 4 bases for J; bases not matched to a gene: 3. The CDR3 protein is CASSRGQGTEAFF. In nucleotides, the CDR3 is TGTGCCAGCAGTCGAGGACAGGGCACTGAAGCTTTCTTT.

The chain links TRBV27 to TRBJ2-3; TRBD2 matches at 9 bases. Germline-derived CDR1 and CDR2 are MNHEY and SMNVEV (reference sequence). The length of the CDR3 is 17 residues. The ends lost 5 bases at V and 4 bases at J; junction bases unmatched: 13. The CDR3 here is CASSHYSRRGGPDTQYF. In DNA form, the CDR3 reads TGTGCCAGCAGTCACTACAGCCGGCGGGGGGGCCCAGATACGCAGTATTTT.

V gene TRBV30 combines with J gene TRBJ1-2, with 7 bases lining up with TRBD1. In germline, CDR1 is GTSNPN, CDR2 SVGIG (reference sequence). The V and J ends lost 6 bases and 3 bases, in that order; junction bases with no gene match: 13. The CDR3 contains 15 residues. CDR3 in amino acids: CACIKTGRGDYGYTF. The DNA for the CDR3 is TGTGCCTGTATAAAGACCGGCAGGGGGGACTATGGCTACACCTTC.

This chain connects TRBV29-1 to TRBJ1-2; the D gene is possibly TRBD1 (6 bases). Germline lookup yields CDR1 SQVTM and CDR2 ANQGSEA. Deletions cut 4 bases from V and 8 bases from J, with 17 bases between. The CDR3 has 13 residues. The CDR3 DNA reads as TGCAGCGTTGGTGGGCAGGGGCAGTGGGGCTACACCTTC. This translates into CSVGGQGQWGYTF.

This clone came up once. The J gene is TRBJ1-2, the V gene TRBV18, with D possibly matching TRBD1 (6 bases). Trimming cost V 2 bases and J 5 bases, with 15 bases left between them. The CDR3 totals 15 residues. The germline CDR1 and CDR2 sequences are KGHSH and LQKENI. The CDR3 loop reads CASSPWAEGTYGYTF. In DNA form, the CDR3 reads TGTGCCAGCTCACCATGGGCGGAAGGGACATATGGCTACACCTTC.

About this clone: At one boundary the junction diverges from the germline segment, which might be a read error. CDR3 sequence reads: CASGLSGTGGEKLFF. As DNA, the CDR3 is TGTGCCAGCGGCTTGTCGGGGACAGGAGGTGAAAAACTGTTTTTT. This rearrangement joins TRBV5-6 to TRBJ1-4, with TRBD1 matching over 8 bases. The V gene's germline CDR1 is SGHDT and CDR2 YYEEEE. CDR3 size: 15 residues.

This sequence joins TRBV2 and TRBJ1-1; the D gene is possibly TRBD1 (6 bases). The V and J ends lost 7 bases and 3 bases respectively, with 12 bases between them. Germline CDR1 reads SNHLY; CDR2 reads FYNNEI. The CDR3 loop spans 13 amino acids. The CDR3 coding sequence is TGTGCCAGCAATGGGGGCGGTTACACTGAAGCTTTCTTT. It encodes CASNGGGYTEAFF. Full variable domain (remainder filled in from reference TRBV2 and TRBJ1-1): EPEVTQTPSHQVTQMGQEVILRCVPISNHLYFYWYRQILGQKVEFLVSFYNNEISEKSEIFDDQFSVERPDGSNFTLKIRSTKLEDSAMYFCASNGGGYTEAFFGQGTRLTVV.

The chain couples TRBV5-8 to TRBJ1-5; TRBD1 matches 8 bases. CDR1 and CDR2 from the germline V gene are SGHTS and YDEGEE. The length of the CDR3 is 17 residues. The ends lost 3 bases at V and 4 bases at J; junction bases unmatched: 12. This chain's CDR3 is CASSSLGQGRINQPQHF. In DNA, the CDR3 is TGTGCCAGCAGCTCCCTAGGACAGGGAAGGATTAATCAGCCCCAGCATTTT.

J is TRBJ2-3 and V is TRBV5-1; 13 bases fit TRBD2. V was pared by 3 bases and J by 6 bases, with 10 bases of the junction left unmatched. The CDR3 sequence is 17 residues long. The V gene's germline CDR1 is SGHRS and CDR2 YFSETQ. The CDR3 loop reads CASSSLTSGGASDTQYF. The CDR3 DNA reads TGCGCCAGCAGCTCGTTAACTAGCGGGGGGGCCTCGGATACGCAGTATTTT.

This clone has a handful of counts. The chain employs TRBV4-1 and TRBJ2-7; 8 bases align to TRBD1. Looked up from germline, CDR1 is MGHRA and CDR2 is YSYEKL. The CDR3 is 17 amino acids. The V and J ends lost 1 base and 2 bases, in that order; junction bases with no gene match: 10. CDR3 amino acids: CASSQGLRTGPTYEQYF. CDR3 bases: TGCGCCAGCAGCCAAGGTCTCAGGACAGGGCCTACCTACGAGCAGTACTTC.

The CDR3 nucleotides are TGTGCCAGCAGCCCCATGGGGCGGGGGGGCCGCGAGACCCAGTACTTC. Translating it yields CASSPMGRGGRETQYF. The V gene is TRBV3-1 (or the pseudogene TRBV3-2), the J gene TRBJ2-5; 9 bases fit TRBD2. The ends lost 4 bases at V and 5 bases at J; junction bases unmatched: 11. CDR1 is LGHDT, CDR2 YNNKEL, per germline (reference sequence). The CDR3 length is 16 residues.

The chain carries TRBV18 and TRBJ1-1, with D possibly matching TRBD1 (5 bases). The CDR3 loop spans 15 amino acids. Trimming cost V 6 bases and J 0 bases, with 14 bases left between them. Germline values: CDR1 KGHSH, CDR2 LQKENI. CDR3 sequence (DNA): TGTGCCAGCTCTCGCGGGGGGGGGATGAACACTGAAGCTTTCTTT. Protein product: CASSRGGGMNTEAFF.

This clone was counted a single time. This CDR3 is CASSSRSGQGAQAFF. Here the CDR3 DNA reads TGTGCCAGCAGCTCTAGATCGGGACAGGGGGCACAAGCTTTCTTT. This chain joins TRBV7-3 and TRBJ1-1; 12 nucleotides match TRBD1. V dropped 4 bases and J dropped 9; count of bases not matched to a gene: 9. The CDR3 extends over 15 amino acids. CDR1 is SGHTA and CDR2 is FQGTGA in the germline V gene.

CDR3 nucleotide sequence: TGTGCCAGCAGGGAAAGGACAGGGACGGACCCTAACACTGAAGCTTTCTTT. Its protein product is CASRERTGTDPNTEAFF. This chain joins TRBV2 and TRBJ1-1, with 8 positions matching TRBD1. This CDR3 comprises 17 residues. V lost 6 bases to trimming and J lost 2 bases; unmatched junction nucleotides: 14. The germline CDR1 and CDR2 sequences are SNHLY and FYNNEI.

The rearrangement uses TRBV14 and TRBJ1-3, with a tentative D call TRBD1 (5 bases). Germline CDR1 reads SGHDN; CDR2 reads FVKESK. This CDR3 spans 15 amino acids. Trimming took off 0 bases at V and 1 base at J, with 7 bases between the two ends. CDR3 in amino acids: CASSQEGPSGNTIYF. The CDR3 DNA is TGTGCCAGCAGCCAAGAGGGGCCTTCTGGAAACACCATATATTTT.

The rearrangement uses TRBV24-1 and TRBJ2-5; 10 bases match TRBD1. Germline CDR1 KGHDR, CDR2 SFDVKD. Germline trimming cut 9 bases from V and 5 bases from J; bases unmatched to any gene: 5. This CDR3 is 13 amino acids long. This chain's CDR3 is CATRQGASETQYF. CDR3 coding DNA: TGTGCCACCCGACAGGGGGCGAGCGAGACCCAGTACTTC.

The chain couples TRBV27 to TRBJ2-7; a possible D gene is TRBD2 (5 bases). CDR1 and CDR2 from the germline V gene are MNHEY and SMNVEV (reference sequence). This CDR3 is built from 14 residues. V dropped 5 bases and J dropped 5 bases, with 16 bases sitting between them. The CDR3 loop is CASSPPGSGNEQYF. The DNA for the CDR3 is TGTGCCAGCAGTCCACCCGGTTCGGGGAACGAGCAGTACTTC.

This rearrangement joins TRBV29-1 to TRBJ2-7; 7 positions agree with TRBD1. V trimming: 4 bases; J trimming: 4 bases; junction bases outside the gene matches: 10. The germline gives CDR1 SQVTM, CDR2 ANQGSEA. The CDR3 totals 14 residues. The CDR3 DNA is TGCAGCGTTGGGATCTGGACAGGACGGTACGAGCAGTACTTC. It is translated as CSVGIWTGRYEQYF.

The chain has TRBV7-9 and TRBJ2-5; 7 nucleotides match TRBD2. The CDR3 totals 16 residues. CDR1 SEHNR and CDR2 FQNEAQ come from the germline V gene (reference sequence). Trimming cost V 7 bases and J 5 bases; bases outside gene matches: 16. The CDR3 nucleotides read TGTGCCAGCACCATTGGGCTAGCGGTGGTCGAGGAGACCCAGTACTTC. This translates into CASTIGLAVVEETQYF.

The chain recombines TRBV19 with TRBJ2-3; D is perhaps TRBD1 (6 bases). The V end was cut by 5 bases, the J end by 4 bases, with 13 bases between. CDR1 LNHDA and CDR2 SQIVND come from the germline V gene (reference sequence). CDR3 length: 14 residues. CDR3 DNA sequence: TGTGCCAGTAGTGCTTACAGGGATCCAGATACGCAGTATTTT. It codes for CASSAYRDPDTQYF.